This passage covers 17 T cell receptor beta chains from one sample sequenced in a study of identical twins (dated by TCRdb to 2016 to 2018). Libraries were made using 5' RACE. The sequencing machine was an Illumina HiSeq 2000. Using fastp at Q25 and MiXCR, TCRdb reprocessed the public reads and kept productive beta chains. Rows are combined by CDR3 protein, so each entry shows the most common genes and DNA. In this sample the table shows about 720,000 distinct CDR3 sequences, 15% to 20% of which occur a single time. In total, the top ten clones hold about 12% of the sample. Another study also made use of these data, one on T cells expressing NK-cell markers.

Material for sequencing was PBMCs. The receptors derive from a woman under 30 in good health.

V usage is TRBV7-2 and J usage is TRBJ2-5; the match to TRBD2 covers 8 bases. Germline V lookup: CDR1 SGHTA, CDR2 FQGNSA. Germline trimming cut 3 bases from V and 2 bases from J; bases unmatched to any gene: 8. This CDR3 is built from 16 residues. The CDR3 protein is CASSLAFAGGQETQYF. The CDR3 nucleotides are TGTGCCAGCAGCTTGGCGTTCGCGGGGGGACAAGAGACCCAGTACTTC.

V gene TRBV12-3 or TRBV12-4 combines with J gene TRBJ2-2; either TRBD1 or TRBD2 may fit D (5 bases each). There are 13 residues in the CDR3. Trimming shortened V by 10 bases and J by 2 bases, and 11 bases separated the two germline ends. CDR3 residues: CANERTNTGELFF. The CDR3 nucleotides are TGTGCCAACGAGCGGACAAACACCGGGGAGCTGTTTTTT.

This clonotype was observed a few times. In DNA, the CDR3 is TGTGCCAGCAGCTTAGCGCTAGAGCGAGGCGCCTACGAGCAGTACTTC. It yields the protein CASSLALERGAYEQYF. V and J are TRBV7-6 and TRBJ2-7; D remains ambiguous. Trimming took off 0 bases at V and 2 bases at J, with 14 bases between the two ends. The length of the CDR3 is 16 residues. Germline V gives CDR1 SGHVS, CDR2 FNYEAQ.

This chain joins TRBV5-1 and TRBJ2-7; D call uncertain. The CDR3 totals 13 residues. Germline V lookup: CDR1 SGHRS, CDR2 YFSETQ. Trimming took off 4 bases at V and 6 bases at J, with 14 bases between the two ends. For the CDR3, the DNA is TGCGCCAGCAGCCCCGGTATGATCGCCGAGCAGTACTTC. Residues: CASSPGMIAEQYF.

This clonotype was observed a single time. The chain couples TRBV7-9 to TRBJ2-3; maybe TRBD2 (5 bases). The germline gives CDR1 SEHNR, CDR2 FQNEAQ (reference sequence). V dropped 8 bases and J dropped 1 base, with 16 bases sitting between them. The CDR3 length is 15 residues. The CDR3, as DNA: TGTGCCAGCCCCGAGTCGGTGGGAGGCACAGATACGCAGTATTTT. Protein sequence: CASPESVGGTDTQYF.

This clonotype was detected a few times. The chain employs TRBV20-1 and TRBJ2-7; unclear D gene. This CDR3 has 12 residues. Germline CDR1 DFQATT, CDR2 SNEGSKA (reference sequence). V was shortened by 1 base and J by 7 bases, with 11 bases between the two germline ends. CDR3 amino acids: CSARGVIKEQYF. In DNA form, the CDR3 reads TGCAGTGCTAGAGGGGTTATAAAGGAGCAGTACTTC.

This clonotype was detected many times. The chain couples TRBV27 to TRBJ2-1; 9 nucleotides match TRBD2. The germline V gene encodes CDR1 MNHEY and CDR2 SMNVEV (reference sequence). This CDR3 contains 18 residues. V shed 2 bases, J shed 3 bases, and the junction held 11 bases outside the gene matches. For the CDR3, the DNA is TGTGCCAGCAGTTTAAAGACGGGTAGCGGGAGATTCTACAATGAGCAGTTCTTC. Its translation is CASSLKTGSGRFYNEQFF.

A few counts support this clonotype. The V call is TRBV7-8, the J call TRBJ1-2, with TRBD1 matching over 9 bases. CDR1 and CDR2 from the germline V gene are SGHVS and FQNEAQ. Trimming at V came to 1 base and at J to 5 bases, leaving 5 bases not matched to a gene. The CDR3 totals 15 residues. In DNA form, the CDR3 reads TGTGCCAGCAGCTTAGAGTGGACAGGGGTTTATGGCTACACCTTC. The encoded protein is CASSLEWTGVYGYTF.

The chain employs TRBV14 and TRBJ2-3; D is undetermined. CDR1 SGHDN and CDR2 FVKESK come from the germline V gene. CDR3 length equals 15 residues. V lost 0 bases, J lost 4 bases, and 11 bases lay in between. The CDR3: CASSQDRRVADTQYF. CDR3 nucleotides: TGTGCCAGCAGCCAAGATCGACGAGTTGCAGATACGCAGTATTTT.

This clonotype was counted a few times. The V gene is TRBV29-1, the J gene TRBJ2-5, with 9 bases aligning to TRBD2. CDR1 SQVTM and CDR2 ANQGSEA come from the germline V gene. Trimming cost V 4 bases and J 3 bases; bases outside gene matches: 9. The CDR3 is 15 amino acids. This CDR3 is CSVGASGALEETQYF. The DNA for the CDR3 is TGCAGCGTTGGGGCTAGCGGGGCTTTAGAAGAGACCCAGTACTTC.

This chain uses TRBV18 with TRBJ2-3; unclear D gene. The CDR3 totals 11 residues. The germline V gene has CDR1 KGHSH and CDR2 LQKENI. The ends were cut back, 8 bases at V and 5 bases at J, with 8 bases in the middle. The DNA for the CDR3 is TGTGCCAGCCTCGCCCAAGATACGCAGTATTTT. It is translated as CASLAQDTQYF.

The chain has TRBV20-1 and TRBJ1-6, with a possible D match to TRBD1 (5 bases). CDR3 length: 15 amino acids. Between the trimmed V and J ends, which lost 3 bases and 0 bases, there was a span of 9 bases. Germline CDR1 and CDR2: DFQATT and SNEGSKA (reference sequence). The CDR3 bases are TGCAGTGCTAGGACAGTGAGCTCCTATAATTCACCCCTCCACTTT. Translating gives CSARTVSSYNSPLHF.

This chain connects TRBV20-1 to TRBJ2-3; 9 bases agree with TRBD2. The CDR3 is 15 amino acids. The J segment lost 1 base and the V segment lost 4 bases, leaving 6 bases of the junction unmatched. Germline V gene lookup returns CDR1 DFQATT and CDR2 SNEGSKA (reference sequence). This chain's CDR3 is CSATSSGKGTDTQYF. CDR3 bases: TGCAGTGCTACGTCTAGCGGGAAGGGCACAGATACGCAGTATTTT.

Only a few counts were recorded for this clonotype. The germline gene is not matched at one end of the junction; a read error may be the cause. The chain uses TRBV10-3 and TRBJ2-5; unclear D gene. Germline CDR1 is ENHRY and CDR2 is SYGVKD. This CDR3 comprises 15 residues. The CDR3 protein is CAISQSIGPAETQYF. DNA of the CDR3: TGTGCCATCAGTCAGTCGATCGGGCCGGCAGAGACCCAGTACTTC.

Here the CDR3 reads CASSYGSGGTYEQYF. CDR3 nucleotide sequence: TGTGCCAGCAGTTACGGAAGCGGGGGAACCTACGAGCAGTACTTC. The chain employs TRBV12-3 or TRBV12-4 and TRBJ2-7; 8 bases align to TRBD2. V lost 4 bases and J lost 2; bases outside the gene matches: 7. The CDR3 consists of 15 residues.

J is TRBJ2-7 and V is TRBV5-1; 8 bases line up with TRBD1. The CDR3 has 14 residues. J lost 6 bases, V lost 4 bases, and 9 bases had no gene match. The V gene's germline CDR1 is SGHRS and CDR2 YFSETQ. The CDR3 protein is CASSHGTGNAEQYF. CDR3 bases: TGCGCCAGCAGCCACGGGACAGGTAATGCCGAGCAGTACTTC.

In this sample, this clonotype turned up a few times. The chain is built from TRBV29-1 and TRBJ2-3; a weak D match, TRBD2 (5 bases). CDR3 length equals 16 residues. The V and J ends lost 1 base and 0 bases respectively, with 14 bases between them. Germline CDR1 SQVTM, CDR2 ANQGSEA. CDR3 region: CSVEGEGGTSTDTQYF. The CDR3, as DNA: TGCAGCGTTGAAGGCGAAGGAGGTACTAGCACAGATACGCAGTATTTT.